The present T cell receptor (beta chain) was sequenced within a study of cytomegalovirus exposure and HLA in healthy donors (TCRdb year 2017). Broadly, across the study: In an earlier analysis of roughly 500 of the donors, approximately 300 Gb of sequence data and 100 million or so unique TCR beta sequences from roughly 200 million T cells were reported. Besides the first cohort of 666 subjects, a separate validation cohort made up of 120 different subjects was used. An earlier analysis of some 500 of the donors used high-throughput TCR beta sequencing to judge whether each TCR beta V gene segment behaved as functional or pseudogenic. The study aimed to test whether signatures of past pathogen exposure could be identified by cataloging public T cell receptors. Because of strong linkage in the cohort, four or five DR-DQ haplotypes were treated as single units for association and clustering. All discovery cohort repertoires had been generated using a single sequencing platform. To study patterns of TCR occurrence, a later analysis re-analyzed previously published TCR beta repertoires from just over 650 donors and added high-resolution HLA genotyping. Approximately 310 gigabases of sequencing data and approximately 85 million unique TCR sequences were included in an early release covering around 600 HLA-typed donors. Rather than using new phenotypic data, the later analysis identified candidate immune exposures from TCR beta sequences and from how often those sequences occurred across donors. In a later genetic analysis, genome-wide SNP genotypes for about 65% of the roughly 670 donors were used, and that subset was treated as a discovery cohort. Class I and class II HLA loci were covered by the typing at four-digit resolution. Of the approximately 400 genotyped donors, around 81% fell in the genetic ancestry cluster associated with self-reported Caucasian donors. To predict cytomegalovirus infection status, the study brought together high-throughput TCR immunosequencing, statistical association of individual TCRs with disease status, and machine learning. The number of donors typed differed by locus, with 629-630 for A, B, C, DRB1 and DQB1, more than 500 for DQA1, 606 for DPA1, and 472 for DPB1. Alongside the repertoire data, information on donor age, sex, ethnicity and CMV serostatus was compiled. The T cell repertoires of 550 to 850 subjects were profiled by immunosequencing and related to cytomegalovirus serostatus. Among some 410 genotyped donors of the cohort, an average of approximately 240,000 unique TCR beta nucleotide sequences was sequenced per donor, of which roughly 17% were non-productive. Results the study describes overall, beyond this receptor: The presence/absence analyses assumed that sequencing depth was roughly uniform across donors, and that assumption may not be true. In a later analysis, several top co-occurrence clusters were reported to appear linked to parvovirus B19, influenza, CMV and Epstein-Barr virus. A later analysis found that most CMV-associated TCR beta chains appeared HLA-restricted, with HLA associations seemingly driven largely by CMV exposure. For the cohort, immune exposure information was limited to CMV serostatus. A cluster of highly shared sequence variants was judged likely to represent a technical artifact of the sequencing pipeline. An earlier analysis of approximately 600 of the donors showed that most TCR beta V segments appeared in productive rearrangements either about 90% or about 30% of the time, which broadly matched IMGT annotations. Because some donors lacked HLA typing at each locus, the association tests relied only on the typed subset. Because the 87-base-pair reads could not distinguish some IMGT-functional V segments, including TRBV6-2 and TRBV6-3, those segments were excluded. Linkage disequilibrium might explain the correlated functional status among segregating V segments, but an unknown experimental factor could not be ruled out. The authors suggested that the approach could potentially be generalized to other disease states and immunological phenotypes. A further reported finding was that TCR beta sequences accurately predicted the HLA-A and HLA-B alleles for most subjects in the first cohort. While some public TCRs were present in many individuals, most TCR sequences turned up only very rarely across donors. A later analysis found that HLA-associated TCR beta chains were more clonally expanded and had lower generation probabilities than equally common non-associated chains. V-gene and J-gene trimming of TCR beta chains was associated with a missense DCLRE1C variant in a later genetic analysis, and the association was replicated in an independent cohort. In this cohort, only TCR beta chains were sequenced, and detectable features were limited by the absence of alpha or paired-chain data. Because counts were too low, about 15 rarely observed V segments, including chromosome 9 orphons, were left out of the earlier analysis of about 500 of the donors. When HLA alleles, especially DR and DQ, strongly co-occurred, attributing TCR associations to individual alleles was difficult. According to a later analysis, TCR association rates differed among HLA loci, with DRB1 alleles showing the most associated TCRs and HLA-C alleles showing the fewest. The classifier was reported to diagnose cytomegalovirus status with high specificity and sensitivity in both the original and validation cohorts. In the study, some 160 TCR beta chains were listed as associated with cytomegalovirus. A later genetic analysis reported fewer N-insertions in productive TCRs among donors in an Asian-associated ancestry cluster than the approximately 670-donor mean. A few of the identified cytomegalovirus-associated TCR beta chains were confirmed in vitro to be specific for cytomegalovirus antigens. In a later analysis, around 17,000 TCR beta sequences were associated with specific HLA alleles at a false discovery rate of 0.05.

V loses 3 bases at its end and J loses 7 bases; junction bases beyond the gene matches: 18. The CDR3 goes from the cysteine to the phenylalanine over 19 residues. The CDR3 DNA has 57 bases and is translated from base 1. The germline V gene sets CDR1 to SGDLS and CDR2 to YYNGEE. Regarding this clone: No cognate antigen has been identified for it. The input lacks base qualities; no much larger clone sits a single base away.

The library was obtained by the immunoSEQ multiplex PCR assay. For the multiplex PCR, a mixture combining 60 forward primers for TCR Vbeta segments and 13 reverse primers for TCR Jbeta segments was used. The CDR3 region of rearranged TCR beta genes was amplified from genomic DNA by a multiplex PCR assay. Amplified TCR beta libraries were sequenced as 87-base-pair reads on the Illumina HiSeq System. Under the source paper's analysis protocol: A later analysis counted about 80 million unique TCR beta chains across the 500 to 850 repertoires, and approximately 11 million of these chains were shared by at least two donors. To remove PCR and sequencing errors, raw reads were error-corrected and collapsed into unique sequences using a nearest-neighbor algorithm that merged closely related sequences. CDR3 sequences were aligned to IMGT reference sequences to assign V, D and J gene segments. For a sequence to be retained, a match of at least six nucleotides to both a V gene segment and a J gene segment was required. Rearrangements were classified as productive when the CDR3 lacked stop codons and remained in frame with V and J, and all other rearrangements were classified as non-productive. CDR3 was defined according to IMGT convention as the region running from the second conserved V-encoded cysteine to the conserved J-encoded phenylalanine. Sequences without an unambiguous match to a single V gene segment were excluded from the earlier analysis of about 630 of the donors. An earlier analysis of 587 of the donors called V segments functional above 56.7% productive rearrangements and segregating when the between-donor standard deviation exceeded 5%. A statistical classification framework was built for diagnosing cytomegalovirus status from the catalog of TCR beta chain sequences. V and J gene assignment, in a later analysis, came from comparing TCR nucleotide sequences with IMGT/GENE-DB human TR gene sequences. The TCRdist pipeline was used in a later analysis to assign CDR3 sequences and most-parsimonious VDJ recombination scenarios. In a later analysis, each TCR beta chain was defined by its CDR3 amino acid sequence together with its V-gene family, and reads lacking a unique V-gene family were excluded. In a later analysis, several hundred highly shared, low-generation-probability nucleotide sequences were removed to address suspected cross-contamination and a sequencing artifact. A later analysis calculated a clonal expansion index for each public chain from normalized within-repertoire ranks of inferred template counts. In a later analysis, generation probabilities were computed using a VDJ recombination model fitted to out-of-frame rearrangements, and the results were checked against IGoR. In a later analysis, hypergeometric tests were used to score TCR-TCR, TCR-HLA and TCR-CMV co-occurrence, with a repertoire-size bias correction applied to TCR pairs. In a later analysis, false discovery rates were estimated by permuting HLA or CMV assignments 20 times. In a later analysis, co-occurring TCRs were grouped using DBSCAN, and TCRdist sequence similarity was added for clustering within HLA-allele-positive subsets. Co-occurrence clustering excluded repertoires with fewer than 30,000 or more than 120,000 public chains, plus five with anomalous nucleotide sharing. TCRdb mirrors the immuneACCESS table, restricted to in-frame sequences. Some clones are absent from its copies; in checked studies, under half trace to an unresolved V gene, and the reason for the others is unknown. V, J and clone size were drawn from that table, and D and trimming were deduced from the DNA. In this sample the table shows about 140,000 clones, around four fifths of which occur a single time. The ten top clones hold about 1.5% of the sample.

In total, roughly 710 healthy bone marrow donors made up the cohort. At the time of sampling, every cohort member was nominally healthy, though immune exposures that went unrecorded were likely present. The donor tested CMV seropositive and was one of the 289 seropositive cohort members. Each donor provided a peripheral blood sample, and peripheral blood mononuclear cells were used for TCR beta sequencing. Genomic DNA was extracted from the blood cell samples with the Qiagen DNeasy Blood Extraction Kit. Recombination joined TRBV9 with TRBJ2-1, and TRBD2 aligns with 11 junction nucleotides. The receptor was derived from a man aged 30 to 45 in good health and CMV-seropositive. The material sequenced was PBMCs. Here the CDR3 is given as CASSAVAGGPRREGNEQFF. The bases read TGTGCCAGCAGCGCTGTAGCGGGAGGGCCCAGACGGGAGGGGAATGAGCAGTTCTTC.